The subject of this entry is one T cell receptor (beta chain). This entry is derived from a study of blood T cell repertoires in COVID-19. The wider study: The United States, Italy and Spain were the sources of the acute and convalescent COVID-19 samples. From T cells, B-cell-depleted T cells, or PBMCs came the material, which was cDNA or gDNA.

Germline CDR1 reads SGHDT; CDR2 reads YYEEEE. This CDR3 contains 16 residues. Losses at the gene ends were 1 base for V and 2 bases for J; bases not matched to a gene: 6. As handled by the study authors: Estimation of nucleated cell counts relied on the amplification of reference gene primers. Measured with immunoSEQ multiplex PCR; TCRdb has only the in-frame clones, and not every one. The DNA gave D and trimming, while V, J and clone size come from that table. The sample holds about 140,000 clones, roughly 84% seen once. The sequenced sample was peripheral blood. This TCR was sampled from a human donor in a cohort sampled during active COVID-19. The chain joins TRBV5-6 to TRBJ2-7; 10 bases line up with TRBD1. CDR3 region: CASSLKGTGAAYEQYF. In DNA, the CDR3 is TGTGCCAGCAGCTTGAAAGGGACAGGGGCCGCCTACGAGCAGTACTTC.